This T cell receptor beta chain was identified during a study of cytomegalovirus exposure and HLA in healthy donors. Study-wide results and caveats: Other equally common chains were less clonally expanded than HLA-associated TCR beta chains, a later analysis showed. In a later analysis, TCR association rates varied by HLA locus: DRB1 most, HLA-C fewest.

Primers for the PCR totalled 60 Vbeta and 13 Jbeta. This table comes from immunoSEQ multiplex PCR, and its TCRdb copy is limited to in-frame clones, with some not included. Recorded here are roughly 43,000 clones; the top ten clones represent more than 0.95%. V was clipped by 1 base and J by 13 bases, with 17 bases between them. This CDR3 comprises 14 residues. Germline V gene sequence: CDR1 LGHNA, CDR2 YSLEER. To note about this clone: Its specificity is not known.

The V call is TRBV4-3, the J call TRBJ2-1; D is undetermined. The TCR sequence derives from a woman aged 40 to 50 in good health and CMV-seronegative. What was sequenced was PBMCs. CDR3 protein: CASSQVGGGSLQFF. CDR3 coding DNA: TGCGCCAGCAGCCAAGTTGGCGGCGGAAGTCTACAGTTCTTC.